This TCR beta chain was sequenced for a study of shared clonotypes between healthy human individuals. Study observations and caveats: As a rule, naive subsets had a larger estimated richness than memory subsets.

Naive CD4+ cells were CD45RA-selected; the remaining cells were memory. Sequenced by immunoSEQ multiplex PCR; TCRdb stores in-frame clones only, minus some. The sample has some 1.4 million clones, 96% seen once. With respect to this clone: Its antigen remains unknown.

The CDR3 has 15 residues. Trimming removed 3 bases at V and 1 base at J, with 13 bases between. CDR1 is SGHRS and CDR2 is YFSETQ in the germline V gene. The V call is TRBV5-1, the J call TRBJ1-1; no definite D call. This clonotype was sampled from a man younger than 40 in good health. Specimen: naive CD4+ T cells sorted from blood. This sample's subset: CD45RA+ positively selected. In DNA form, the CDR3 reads TGCGCCAGCAGCTCCTTAACTGGGCAGAACACTGAAGCTTTCTTT. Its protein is CASSSLTGQNTEAFF.